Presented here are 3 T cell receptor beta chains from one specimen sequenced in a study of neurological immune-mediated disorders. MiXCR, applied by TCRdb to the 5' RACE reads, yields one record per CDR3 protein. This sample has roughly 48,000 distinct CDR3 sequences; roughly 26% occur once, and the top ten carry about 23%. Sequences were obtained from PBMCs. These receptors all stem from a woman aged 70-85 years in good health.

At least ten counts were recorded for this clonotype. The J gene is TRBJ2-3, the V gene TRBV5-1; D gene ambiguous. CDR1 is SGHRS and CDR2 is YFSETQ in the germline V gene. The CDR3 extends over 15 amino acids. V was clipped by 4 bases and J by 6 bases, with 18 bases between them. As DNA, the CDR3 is TGCGCCAGCAGCCTCCAGGCCCCACCACAGGATACGCAGTATTTT. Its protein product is CASSLQAPPQDTQYF.

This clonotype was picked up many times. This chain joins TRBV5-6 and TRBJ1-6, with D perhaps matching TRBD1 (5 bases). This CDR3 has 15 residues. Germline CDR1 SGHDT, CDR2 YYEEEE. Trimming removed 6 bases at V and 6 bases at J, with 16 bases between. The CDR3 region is CASTELRGTNSPLHF. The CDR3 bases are TGTGCCAGCACCGAACTGCGAGGGACTAATTCACCCCTCCACTTT.

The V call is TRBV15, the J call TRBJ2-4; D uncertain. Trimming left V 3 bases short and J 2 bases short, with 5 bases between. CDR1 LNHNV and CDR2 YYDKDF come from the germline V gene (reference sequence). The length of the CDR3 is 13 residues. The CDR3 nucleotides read TGTGCCACCAGCAGCAGACCCAAAAACATTCAGTACTTC. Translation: CATSSRPKNIQYF.